These 32 T cell receptor beta chains originate from one sample sequenced in a study of blood T cell repertoires in COVID-19. Libraries were prepared by immunoSEQ multiplex PCR; TCRdb keeps only in-frame clonotypes and omits some of them. The sample holds around 130,000 clones, roughly four fifths seen once. Material: peripheral blood. The receptors stem from a woman aged 55-69 years with acute or convalescent COVID-19.

In this sample, this clone turned up a few times. The V and J genes are TRBV27 and TRBJ1-5; D might be TRBD1 (6 bases). V dropped 5 bases and J dropped 3 bases, with 11 bases sitting between them. Looked up from germline, CDR1 is MNHEY and CDR2 is SMNVEV (reference sequence). This CDR3 spans 14 amino acids. The CDR3 sequence: CASSEDSPNQPQHF. The CDR3 region has the DNA TGTGCCAGCAGTGAGGACAGCCCCAATCAGCCCCAGCATTTT.

The chain couples TRBV6-6 to TRBJ1-5; no clear D gene. Germline CDR1 is MNHNY and CDR2 is SVGAGI (reference sequence). This CDR3 comprises 15 residues. V shed 0 bases and J shed 4 bases, with 10 bases lying between them. This CDR3 reads CASSYSSAGNQPQHF. CDR3 DNA sequence: TGTGCCAGCAGTTACTCGTCGGCAGGTAATCAGCCCCAGCATTTT.

The chain links TRBV13 to TRBJ1-3; D is perhaps TRBD1 (6 bases). V lost 5 bases and J lost 1, with 12 bases in between. The CDR3 runs to 15 residues. Germline-derived CDR1 and CDR2 are PRHDT and FYEKMQ (reference sequence). The CDR3 DNA follows: TGTGCCAGCAGCCCCCGTCAGGGGTCTGGAAACACCATATATTTT. It encodes CASSPRQGSGNTIYF.

The chain links TRBV19 to TRBJ1-5; the match to TRBD1 covers 9 bases. V trimming: 3 bases; J trimming: 2 bases; junction bases outside the gene matches: 2. CDR1 is LNHDA, CDR2 SQIVND, per germline (reference sequence). This CDR3 is built from 15 residues. CDR3 DNA: TGTGCCAGTAGTATGGGACAGGGAGGCAATCAGCCCCAGCATTTT. Amino acids: CASSMGQGGNQPQHF.

V gene TRBV7-9 combines with J gene TRBJ1-1; 9 nucleotides line up with TRBD1. The CDR3 runs to 16 residues. V dropped 3 bases and J dropped 1; count of bases not matched to a gene: 6. The germline gives CDR1 SEHNR, CDR2 FQNEAQ (reference sequence). CDR3 protein: CASSFDYRGRNTEAFF. CDR3 DNA: TGTGCCAGCAGCTTTGACTACAGGGGGCGGAACACTGAAGCTTTCTTT.

CDR3 residues: CASSQDGQRNEAFF. The CDR3 DNA follows: TGTGCCAGCAGCCAAGATGGACAGAGGAATGAAGCTTTCTTT. The rearrangement uses TRBV3-1 (or the pseudogene TRBV3-2) and TRBJ1-1; the D gene is possibly TRBD1 (6 bases). The V end lost 0 bases, the J end lost 7 bases, and 12 bases lay between the germline ends. The CDR3 extends over 14 amino acids. Per the germline V gene, CDR1 is LGHDT and CDR2 is YNNKEL (reference sequence).

The chain uses TRBV6-5 and TRBJ1-2, with 8 bases that match TRBD1. CDR3 length: 13 residues. Losses at the gene ends were 4 bases for V and 3 bases for J; bases not matched to a gene: 1. In germline, CDR1 is MNHEY, CDR2 SVGAGI. CDR3 region: CASSSTGDYGYTF. CDR3 sequence (DNA): TGTGCCAGCAGTTCGACAGGGGACTATGGCTACACCTTC.

The chain joins TRBV30 to TRBJ1-1; D possibly corresponds to TRBD1 (5 bases). The CDR3 covers 15 residues. Looked up from germline, CDR1 is GTSNPN and CDR2 is SVGIG (reference sequence). With 2 bases removed from V and 4 bases from J, the gap between germline ends came to 17 bases. The CDR3 region is CAWSSGRGRGTEAFF. CDR3 nucleotides: TGTGCCTGGAGTTCCGGGCGGGGAAGGGGCACTGAAGCTTTCTTT.

This chain connects TRBV5-1 to TRBJ2-3; a weak D match, TRBD2 (6 bases). The V and J ends lost 3 bases and 1 base respectively, with 12 bases between them. CDR3 length equals 15 residues. From germline, CDR1 is SGHRS and CDR2 YFSETQ. The CDR3 region is CASSSGGARTDTQYF. Here the CDR3 DNA reads TGCGCCAGCAGCTCTGGAGGGGCCCGCACAGATACGCAGTATTTT.

The J gene is TRBJ1-4, the V gene TRBV3-1 (or the pseudogene TRBV3-2), with D unclear. Germline CDR1 is LGHDT and CDR2 is YNNKEL (reference sequence). This CDR3 has 16 amino acids. Trimming cost V 3 bases and J 3 bases, with 14 bases left between them. CDR3 loop: CASSQASSAANEKLFF. As DNA, the CDR3 is TGTGCCAGCAGCCAGGCGTCTTCGGCGGCTAATGAAAAACTGTTTTTT.

The chain carries TRBV29-1 and TRBJ2-7; the D is unclear. Trimming left V 1 base short and J 2 bases short, with 9 bases between. Germline V gives CDR1 SQVTM, CDR2 ANQGSEA. The CDR3 is 13 amino acids. The CDR3 loop is CSVEVSYTYEQYF. The DNA of the CDR3 is TGCAGCGTTGAAGTCAGTTACACCTACGAGCAGTACTTC.

The V gene is TRBV7-9, the J gene TRBJ1-6, with D perhaps TRBD1 (6 bases). Trimming took off 4 bases at V and 9 bases at J, with 16 bases between the two ends. There are 15 residues in the CDR3. Per germline, CDR1 SEHNR and CDR2 FQNEAQ (reference sequence). CDR3 DNA sequence: TGTGCCAGCAGCTCCGGACAGCCAGGCACTTCACCCCTCCACTTT. Translated: CASSSGQPGTSPLHF.

The chain couples TRBV20-1 to TRBJ1-5, with D tentatively TRBD1 (5 bases). Germline CDR1 and CDR2: DFQATT and SNEGSKA (reference sequence). Trimming took off 3 bases at V and 9 bases at J, with 15 bases between the two ends. The CDR3 covers 13 residues. CDR3 bases: TGCAGTGCTAGTGGGCAGGCGGGACGGCCCCAGCATTTT. Translating it yields CSASGQAGRPQHF.

This clone was detected once. The chain employs TRBV27 and TRBJ1-3; D uncertain. Trimming left V 2 bases short and J 5 bases short, with 16 bases between. CDR3 length: 16 residues. In germline, CDR1 is MNHEY, CDR2 SMNVEV (reference sequence). The CDR3 bases are TGTGCCAGCAGTTTAAGCGTTCCACGGAATCGAAACACCATATATTTT. Its translation is CASSLSVPRNRNTIYF.

V usage is TRBV5-6 and J usage is TRBJ1-3; 9 positions agree with TRBD1. Germline V gene data show CDR1 as SGHDT and CDR2 as YYEEEE. With 4 bases clipped from V and 4 bases from J, the junction kept 3 bases outside the gene matches. The CDR3 is made up of 14 amino acids. The CDR3 DNA is TGTGCCAGCAGCCGGACAGGGGTGGGAAACACCATATATTTT. Its protein is CASSRTGVGNTIYF.

The chain is built from TRBV6-5 and TRBJ1-6; 8 bases fit TRBD1. In germline, CDR1 is MNHEY, CDR2 SVGAGI. The CDR3 consists of 14 residues. Trimming removed 5 bases from V and 8 bases from J; junction bases left unmatched: 5. CDR3 in DNA: TGTGCCAGCAGTCAGGGACAGGTCGATTCACCCCTCCACTTT. Translated: CASSQGQVDSPLHF.

The V call is TRBV19, the J call TRBJ2-1; 9 bases match TRBD2. Germline assignment: CDR1 LNHDA and CDR2 SQIVND (reference sequence). This CDR3 has 16 residues. V lost 4 bases and J lost 5; bases outside the gene matches: 9. The CDR3 loop is CASSSGLAGLNNEQFF. CDR3 DNA: TGTGCCAGTAGTAGTGGGCTAGCGGGACTAAACAATGAGCAGTTCTTC.

J is TRBJ2-2 and V is TRBV27; D is perhaps TRBD2 (5 bases). V was pared by 5 bases and J by 0 bases, with 16 bases between. The CDR3 covers 17 residues. CDR1 and CDR2 from the germline V gene are MNHEY and SMNVEV (reference sequence). The CDR3 nucleotides are TGTGCCAGCAGTCCACCTTTGATCGGGGCGAACACCGGGGAGCTGTTTTTT. As protein: CASSPPLIGANTGELFF.

The chain employs TRBV15 and TRBJ1-4, with no clear D. This CDR3 is 16 amino acids long. With 2 bases removed from V and 4 bases from J, the gap between germline ends came to 14 bases. Germline CDR1 LNHNV, CDR2 YYDKDF (reference sequence). CDR3: CATSRKFSEINEKLFF. The CDR3 DNA reads as TGTGCCACCAGCAGAAAATTCAGCGAAATTAATGAAAAACTGTTTTTT.

The J gene is TRBJ1-5, the V gene TRBV4-1; 9 nucleotides match TRBD1. In germline, CDR1 is MGHRA, CDR2 YSYEKL. The junction had 2 bases not matched to a gene; V was cut back by 0 bases and J by 2 bases. The CDR3 is 16 amino acids. Here the CDR3 reads CASSQDRDRGNQPQHF. CDR3 sequence (DNA): TGCGCCAGCAGCCAAGACCGGGACAGGGGCAATCAGCCCCAGCATTTT.

This rearrangement joins TRBV11-2 to TRBJ1-1; 10 nucleotides match TRBD1. The CDR3 covers 16 residues. Germline trimming cut 6 bases from V and 10 bases from J; bases unmatched to any gene: 17. CDR1 is SGHAT and CDR2 is FQNNGV in the germline V gene. Here the CDR3 DNA reads TGTGCCAGCAGAGATAATTCGGGGACAGGGGTAAGAGGAGCTTTCTTT. Translating gives CASRDNSGTGVRGAFF.

Only one count was recorded for this clone. This chain uses TRBV3-1 (or the pseudogene TRBV3-2) with TRBJ2-7; a weak D match, TRBD1 (6 bases). The CDR3 extends over 13 amino acids. CDR1 is LGHDT, CDR2 YNNKEL, per germline (reference sequence). V was pared by 4 bases and J by 7 bases, with 14 bases between. The CDR3 loop is CASSPDWGTEQYF. The CDR3 DNA reads as TGTGCCAGCAGCCCGGATTGGGGGACAGAGCAGTACTTC.

The V and J genes are TRBV21-1 and TRBJ2-1; the table names TRBD1, a call not compared with the DNA. TRBV21-1 is classified as a pseudogene. There are 15 residues in the CDR3. CDR3 protein: CASRPWTARPNEQFF. The CDR3 nucleotides are TGTGCCAGCAGGCCGTGGACAGCCCGCCCCAATGAGCAGTTCTTC.

This clone has a handful of counts. J is TRBJ1-1 and V is TRBV5-1; D possibly corresponds to TRBD1 (6 bases). Between the trimmed V and J ends, which lost 0 bases and 12 bases, there was a span of 21 bases. This CDR3 comprises 15 residues. CDR1 SGHRS and CDR2 YFSETQ come from the germline V gene. CDR3 nucleotides: TGCGCCAGCAGCTTGGCCCCAGAACCGGGACATAAGACTTTCTTT. Its translation is CASSLAPEPGHKTFF. Looking up the rest from reference TRBV5-1 and TRBJ1-1 gives the full variable domain: KAGVTQTPRYLIKTRGQQVTLSCSPISGHRSVSWYQQTPGQGLQFLFEYFSETQRNKGNFPGRFSGRQFSNSRSEMNVSTLELGDSALYLCASSLAPEPGHKTFFGQGTRLTVV.

This clone has just a few counts. The chain has TRBV15 and TRBJ1-5, with 8 bases lining up with TRBD1. The CDR3 spans 17 residues. CDR1 is LNHNV, CDR2 YYDKDF, per germline (reference sequence). The junction had 10 bases not matched to a gene; V was cut back by 4 bases and J by 2 bases. The CDR3 loop reads CATSTDFRGLGNQPQHF. CDR3 sequence (DNA): TGTGCCACCAGCACCGATTTCAGGGGGCTTGGCAATCAGCCCCAGCATTTT.

This clone was counted a few times. This chain joins TRBV9 and TRBJ2-2; D possibly corresponds to TRBD1 (5 bases). The germline gives CDR1 SGDLS, CDR2 YYNGEE. The germline V and J ends were trimmed by 3 bases and 5 bases, with 8 bases remaining between them. The CDR3 consists of 13 residues. The CDR3 here is CASSARVTGELFF. CDR3 sequence (DNA): TGTGCCAGCAGCGCCAGGGTAACCGGGGAGCTGTTTTTT.

This chain links TRBV20-1 with TRBJ1-2, with a possible D match to TRBD1 (5 bases). Trimming left V 3 bases short and J 6 bases short, with 17 bases between. The CDR3 loop spans 14 amino acids. The germline V gene has CDR1 DFQATT and CDR2 SNEGSKA (reference sequence). The chain's CDR3 is CSASGKGRINGYTF. DNA for the CDR3: TGCAGTGCTAGTGGGAAGGGGCGGATAAATGGCTACACCTTC.

The chain carries TRBV7-9 and TRBJ2-5, with D unresolved. V dropped 2 bases and J dropped 5 bases, with 12 bases sitting between them. Germline lookup yields CDR1 SEHNR and CDR2 FQNEAQ (reference sequence). The CDR3 consists of 14 residues. The DNA of the CDR3 is TGTGCCAGCAGCTTAAGTGCCGCTCAGGAGACCCAGTACTTC. Protein product: CASSLSAAQETQYF.

The chain uses TRBV5-1 and TRBJ2-2, with TRBD1 identical over 11 bases. The CDR3 totals 18 residues. Germline CDR1 SGHRS, CDR2 YFSETQ. J lost 2 bases, V lost 0 bases, and 6 bases had no gene match. As DNA, the CDR3 is TGCGCCAGCAGCTTGGCGGACAGGGGGCGAGGCAACACCGGGGAGCTGTTTTTT. This encodes CASSLADRGRGNTGELFF.

The chain uses TRBV30 and TRBJ1-2, with 9 nucleotides matching TRBD1. With V trimmed by 2 bases and J by 9 bases, 4 bases remained unmatched. The CDR3 is 12 residues long. Germline CDR1 and CDR2: GTSNPN and SVGIG (reference sequence). CDR3 protein: CAWSMGTGRYTF. The CDR3 DNA follows: TGTGCCTGGAGTATGGGGACAGGGCGCTACACCTTC.

The gene calls are TRBV6-5 and TRBJ2-4; D may be TRBD2 (6 bases). The CDR3 length is 15 residues. V was pared by 4 bases and J by 8 bases, with 18 bases between. The V gene's germline CDR1 is MNHEY and CDR2 SVGAGI. The CDR3 coding sequence is TGTGCCAGCAGTTCTCCAGCCTCGGAGGGGTACATTCAGTACTTC. This sequence encodes CASSSPASEGYIQYF.

The chain is built from TRBV6-1 and TRBJ2-7; D ambiguous. The CDR3 totals 15 residues. CDR1 MNHNS and CDR2 SASEGT come from the germline V gene. V lost 3 bases, J lost 5 bases, and 17 bases lay in between. The CDR3 nucleotides read TGTGCCAGCAGTGATGGTCCCCGCGGCAGCGACGAGCAGTACTTC. This translates into CASSDGPRGSDEQYF.